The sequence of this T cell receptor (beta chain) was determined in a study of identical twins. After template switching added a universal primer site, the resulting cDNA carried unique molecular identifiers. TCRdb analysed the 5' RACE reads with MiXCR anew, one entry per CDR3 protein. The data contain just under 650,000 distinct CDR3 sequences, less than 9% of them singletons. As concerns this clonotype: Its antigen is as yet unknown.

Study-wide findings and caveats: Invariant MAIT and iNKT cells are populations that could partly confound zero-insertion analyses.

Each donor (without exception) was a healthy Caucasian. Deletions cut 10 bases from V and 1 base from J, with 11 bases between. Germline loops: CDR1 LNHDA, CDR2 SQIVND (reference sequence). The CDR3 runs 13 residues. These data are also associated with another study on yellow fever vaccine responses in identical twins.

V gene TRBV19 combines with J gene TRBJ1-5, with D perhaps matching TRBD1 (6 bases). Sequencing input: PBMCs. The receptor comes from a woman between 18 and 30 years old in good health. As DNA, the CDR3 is TGTGCCACCTCGGACAGAAGCAATCAGCCCCAGCATTTT. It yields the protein CATSDRSNQPQHF.